These 17 T cell receptor beta chains share one sample of origin, sequenced in a study of blood T cells in healthy people across ages. The use of a sample-barcoded 5' primer and a J-beta primer mix characterized a second PCR of roughly 6 to 11 cycles. A single record per CDR3 protein comes from TCRdb applying MiXCR to the 5' RACE reads. The sample includes about a million distinct CDR3 sequences, 51% of them seen just once. The sequenced material came from blood. These receptors came from a woman aged 55-70 years in good health.

The J gene is TRBJ1-6, the V gene TRBV7-8; TRBD1 might be the D (6 bases). V shed 5 bases and J shed 3 bases, with 11 bases lying between them. Germline CDR1 is SGHVS and CDR2 is FQNEAQ. The CDR3 is 15 amino acids. Here the CDR3 DNA reads TGTGCCAGCAGCCCCGGACAGCGCTATAATTCACCCCTCCACTTT. Translation: CASSPGQRYNSPLHF.

The chain links TRBV20-1 to TRBJ2-7; 10 bases line up with TRBD2. The J call is uncertain, as TRBJ2-5 better fits the DNA end. The CDR3 length is 12 residues. Per the germline V gene, CDR1 is DFQATT and CDR2 is SNEGSKA (reference sequence). CDR3: CSAQREGETQYF. The DNA for the CDR3 is TGCAGTGCCCAGCGGGAGGGGGAGACCCAGTACTTC.

There are a few counts of this clonotype. The chain carries TRBV27 and TRBJ1-2, with D possibly matching TRBD1 (6 bases). V dropped 5 bases and J dropped 8 bases, with 21 bases sitting between them. Germline-derived CDR1 and CDR2 are MNHEY and SMNVEV (reference sequence). The CDR3 runs 15 residues. The CDR3 DNA reads as TGTGCCAGCAGTCCTCACCAACCCACAGGGCCAGGCTACACCTTC. Translating gives CASSPHQPTGPGYTF.

The J gene is TRBJ2-1, the V gene TRBV21-1. TRBV21-1 is termed a pseudogene. CDR3 length equals 11 residues. CDR3 protein: CASSTPNEQFF. The CDR3 coding sequence is TGTGCCAGCAGCACCCCGAATGAGCAGTTCTTC.

The rearrangement uses TRBV3-1 and TRBJ2-7; D ambiguous. The CDR3 sequence is 14 residues long. From germline, CDR1 is LGHDT and CDR2 YNNKEL (reference sequence). The germline V and J ends were trimmed by 0 bases and 3 bases, with 9 bases remaining between them. CDR3 protein: CASSQEGPNYEQYF. The CDR3 nucleotides are TGTGCCAGCAGCCAAGAGGGCCCCAACTACGAGCAGTACTTC.

J is TRBJ2-5 and V is TRBV7-2; D ambiguous. TRBJ2-7 matches the DNA end more closely, so the J call is doubtful. This CDR3 is built from 14 residues. Germline V gene sequence: CDR1 SGHTA, CDR2 FQGNSA. CDR3 DNA sequence: TGTGCCAGCAGCCCTATGAGCTCAGGCTACGAGCAGTACTTC. This gives the protein CASSPMSSGYEQYF.

The chain couples TRBV5-1 to TRBJ2-7; possibly TRBD2 for D (5 bases). This CDR3 has 16 residues. In germline, CDR1 is SGHRS, CDR2 YFSETQ. Trimming took off 0 bases at V and 1 base at J, with 14 bases between the two ends. CDR3 residues: CASSLGGQPHSYEQYF. The CDR3 bases are TGCGCCAGCAGCTTGGGAGGGCAGCCGCATTCCTACGAGCAGTACTTC. Combining the CDR3 with reference TRBV5-1 and TRBJ2-7 gives the whole variable domain KAGVTQTPRYLIKTRGQQVTLSCSPISGHRSVSWYQQTPGQGLQFLFEYFSETQRNKGNFPGRFSGRQFSNSRSEMNVSTLELGDSALYLCASSLGGQPHSYEQYFGPGTRLTVT.

The rearrangement uses TRBV7-2 and TRBJ1-2, with D unresolved. This CDR3 is built from 14 residues. Germline V lookup: CDR1 SGHTA, CDR2 FQGNSA. V lost 3 bases and J 2 bases, leaving 10 bases between the germline ends. CDR3 in amino acids: CASSFRTDNYGYTF. The CDR3, as DNA: TGTGCCAGCAGCTTTCGGACGGACAACTATGGCTACACCTTC.

The V gene is TRBV2, the J gene TRBJ2-5; 11 bases fit TRBD1. The germline V gene has CDR1 SNHLY and CDR2 FYNNEI. After removal of 6 bases from V and 0 bases from J, the junction contained 3 bases not matched to a gene. The CDR3 consists of 15 residues. For the CDR3, the DNA is TGTGCCAGCAGCGGGACAGGGGGATACCAAGAGACCCAGTACTTC. This gives the protein CASSGTGGYQETQYF.

The rearrangement links TRBV4-1 to TRBJ2-3; 9 nucleotides line up with TRBD2. Germline trimming cut 1 base from V and 6 bases from J; bases unmatched to any gene: 11. The germline V gene encodes CDR1 MGHRA and CDR2 YSYEKL. The CDR3 sequence is 17 residues long. CDR3 nucleotide sequence: TGCGCCAGCAGCCAAGCCGTCGGGACTAGCAGGGGTGATACGCAGTATTTT. Translated, it gives CASSQAVGTSRGDTQYF.

The genes are TRBV5-1 and TRBJ2-7, with D perhaps TRBD2 (5 bases). The CDR3 totals 14 residues. Per the germline V gene, CDR1 is SGHRS and CDR2 is YFSETQ. V was trimmed by 4 bases and J by 2 bases, leaving 13 bases between them. CDR3 sequence reads: CASSRGIDTYEQYF. The CDR3 DNA is TGCGCCAGCAGCCGGGGAATCGATACCTACGAGCAGTACTTC.

The chain couples TRBV20-1 to TRBJ2-3, with 10 bases matching TRBD2. V shed 6 bases and J 4 bases; nucleotides not matched to a gene: 7. Germline CDR1 DFQATT, CDR2 SNEGSKA (reference sequence). The CDR3 sequence is 14 residues long. In nucleotides, the CDR3 is TGCAGTGCCCCGCCTAGCGGGAGATCAGATACGCAGTATTTT. Amino acids: CSAPPSGRSDTQYF.

This chain joins TRBV12-3 or TRBV12-4 and TRBJ1-1; D is perhaps TRBD1 (6 bases). The CDR3 loop spans 14 amino acids. Deletions cut 2 bases from V and 1 base from J, with 8 bases between. This CDR3 is CASSLRQANTEAFF. The CDR3 nucleotides are TGTGCCAGCAGTTTAAGACAGGCGAACACTGAAGCTTTCTTT.

The V gene is TRBV7-2, the J gene TRBJ1-2; 7 bases agree with TRBD1. Trimming removed 4 bases from V and 4 bases from J; junction bases left unmatched: 3. The CDR3 covers 13 residues. The germline gives CDR1 SGHTA, CDR2 FQGNSA. The CDR3 loop reads CASSSDRVYGYTF. DNA of the CDR3: TGTGCCAGCAGCTCTGACAGGGTCTATGGCTACACCTTC.

This clonotype was counted a few times. The genes are TRBV29-1 and TRBJ1-4, with a possible D match to TRBD1 (6 bases). The CDR3 runs to 15 residues. In germline, CDR1 is SQVTM, CDR2 ANQGSEA. The V end lost 8 bases, the J end lost 5 bases, and 21 bases lay between the germline ends. The DNA for the CDR3 is TGCAGCACAACCATCACCGGGACATCCAATGAAAAACTGTTTTTT. It codes for CSTTITGTSNEKLFF.

This clonotype was detected only a few times. J is TRBJ2-1 and V is TRBV5-1; 7 positions agree with TRBD2. The CDR3 is 15 amino acids. Germline V CDR1 and CDR2: SGHRS, YFSETQ. J gave up 2 bases and V 3 bases, and 5 bases lay outside the gene matches. The CDR3 nucleotides read TGCGCCAGCAGCTCCGGGACTACTACCTACAATGAGCAGTTCTTC. This gives the protein CASSSGTTTYNEQFF.

This clonotype was counted only a few times. The rearrangement links TRBV7-2 to TRBJ2-7, with D maybe TRBD1 (6 bases). The CDR3 is made up of 14 amino acids. Germline V gives CDR1 SGHTA, CDR2 FQGNSA. Trimming removed 5 bases at V and 3 bases at J, with 14 bases between. This chain's CDR3 is CASSAQGQLYEQYF. Written as DNA, the CDR3 is TGTGCCAGCAGCGCACAGGGCCAACTCTACGAGCAGTACTTC. Full variable domain (missing parts from reference TRBV7-2 and TRBJ2-7): GAGVSQSPSNKVTEKGKDVELRCDPISGHTALYWYRQSLGQGLEFLIYFQGNSAPDKSGLPSDRFSAERTGGSVSTLTIQRTQQEDSAVYLCASSAQGQLYEQYFGPGTRLTVT.